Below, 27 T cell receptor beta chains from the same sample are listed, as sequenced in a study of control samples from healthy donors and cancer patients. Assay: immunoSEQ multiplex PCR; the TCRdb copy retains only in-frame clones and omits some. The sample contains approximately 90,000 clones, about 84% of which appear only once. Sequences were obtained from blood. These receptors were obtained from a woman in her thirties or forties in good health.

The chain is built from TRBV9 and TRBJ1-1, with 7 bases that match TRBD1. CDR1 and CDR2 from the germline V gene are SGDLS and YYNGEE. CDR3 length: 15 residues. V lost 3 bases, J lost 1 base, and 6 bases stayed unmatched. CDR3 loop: CASSAHRGSNTEAFF. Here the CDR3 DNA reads TGTGCCAGCAGCGCCCACAGGGGATCGAACACTGAAGCTTTCTTT.

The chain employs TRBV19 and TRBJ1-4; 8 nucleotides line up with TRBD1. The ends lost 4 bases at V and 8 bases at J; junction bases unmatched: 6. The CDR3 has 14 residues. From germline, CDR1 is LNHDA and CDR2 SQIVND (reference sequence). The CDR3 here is CASSTTGDGEKLFF. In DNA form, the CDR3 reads TGTGCCAGTAGTACGACAGGGGACGGGGAAAAACTGTTTTTT. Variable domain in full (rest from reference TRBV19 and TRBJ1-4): DGGITQSPKYLFRKEGQNVTLSCEQNLNHDAMYWYRQDPGQGLRLIYYSQIVNDFQKGDIAEGYSVSREKKESFPLTVTSAQKNPTAFYLCASSTTGDGEKLFFGSGTQLSVL.

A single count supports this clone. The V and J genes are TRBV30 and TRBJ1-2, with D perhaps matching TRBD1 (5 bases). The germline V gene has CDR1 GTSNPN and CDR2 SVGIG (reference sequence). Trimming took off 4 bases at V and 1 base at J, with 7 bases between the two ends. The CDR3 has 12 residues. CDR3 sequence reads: CAWMGVNYGYTF. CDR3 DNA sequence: TGTGCCTGGATGGGGGTTAACTATGGCTACACCTTC.

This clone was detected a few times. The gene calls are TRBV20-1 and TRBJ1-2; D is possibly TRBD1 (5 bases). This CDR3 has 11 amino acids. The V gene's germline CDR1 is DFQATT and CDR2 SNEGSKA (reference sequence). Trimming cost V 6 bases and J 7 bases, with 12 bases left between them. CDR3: CSATDGGGYTF. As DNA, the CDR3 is TGCAGTGCCACTGATGGGGGTGGCTACACCTTC.

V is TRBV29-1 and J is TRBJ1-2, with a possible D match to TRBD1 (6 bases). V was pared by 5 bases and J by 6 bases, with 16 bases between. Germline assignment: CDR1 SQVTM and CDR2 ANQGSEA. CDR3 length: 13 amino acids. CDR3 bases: TGCAGCGTTCGGGACAACCTACGTGATGGCTACACCTTC. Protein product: CSVRDNLRDGYTF.

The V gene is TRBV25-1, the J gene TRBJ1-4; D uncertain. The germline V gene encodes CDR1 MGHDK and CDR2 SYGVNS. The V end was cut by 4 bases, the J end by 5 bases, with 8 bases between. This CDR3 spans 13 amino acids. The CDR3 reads CASSGGLNEKLFF. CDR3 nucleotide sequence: TGTGCCAGCAGTGGAGGTTTAAATGAAAAACTGTTTTTT. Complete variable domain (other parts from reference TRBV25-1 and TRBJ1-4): EADIYQTPRYLVIGTGKKITLECSQTMGHDKMYWYQQDPGMELHLIHYSYGVNSTEKGDLSSESTVSRIRTEHFPLTLESARPSHTSQYLCASSGGLNEKLFFGSGTQLSVL.

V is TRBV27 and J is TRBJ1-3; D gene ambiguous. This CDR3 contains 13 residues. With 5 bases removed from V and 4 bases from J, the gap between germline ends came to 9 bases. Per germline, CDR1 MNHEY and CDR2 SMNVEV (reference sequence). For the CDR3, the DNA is TGTGCCAGCAGTCGAAGTCCAGGAAACACCATATATTTT. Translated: CASSRSPGNTIYF.

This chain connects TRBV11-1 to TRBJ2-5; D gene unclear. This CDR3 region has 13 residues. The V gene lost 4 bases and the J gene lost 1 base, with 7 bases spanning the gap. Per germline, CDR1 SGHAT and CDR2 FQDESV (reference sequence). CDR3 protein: CASSWNAQETQYF. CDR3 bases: TGTGCCAGCAGCTGGAATGCCCAAGAGACCCAGTACTTC.

The CDR3, as DNA: TGTGCCTGGAGTGTAGGGGGGCCTGGCTACACCTTC. It is translated as CAWSVGGPGYTF. This chain uses TRBV30 with TRBJ1-2, with D perhaps matching TRBD1 (6 bases). The CDR3 runs to 12 residues. Germline CDR1 and CDR2: GTSNPN and SVGIG (reference sequence). V was trimmed by 0 bases and J by 7 bases, leaving 9 bases between them.

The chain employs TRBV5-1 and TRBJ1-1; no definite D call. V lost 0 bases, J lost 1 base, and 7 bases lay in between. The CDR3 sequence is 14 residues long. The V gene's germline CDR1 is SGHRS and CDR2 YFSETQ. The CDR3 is CASSLEAGNTEAFF. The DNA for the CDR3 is TGCGCCAGCAGCTTGGAAGCGGGGAACACTGAAGCTTTCTTT.

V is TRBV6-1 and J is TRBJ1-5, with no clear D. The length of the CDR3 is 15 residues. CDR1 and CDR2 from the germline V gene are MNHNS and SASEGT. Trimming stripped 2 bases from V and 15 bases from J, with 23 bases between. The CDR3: CASSEISGPSGPRHF. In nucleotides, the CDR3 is TGTGCCAGCAGTGAAATATCGGGCCCCAGCGGCCCCAGGCATTTT.

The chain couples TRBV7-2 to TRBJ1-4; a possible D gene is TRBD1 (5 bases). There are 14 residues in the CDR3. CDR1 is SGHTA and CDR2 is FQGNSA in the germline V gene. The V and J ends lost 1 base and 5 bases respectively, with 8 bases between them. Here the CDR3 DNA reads TGTGCCAGCAGCTTAGACAGGTGGAATGAAAAACTGTTTTTT. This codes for CASSLDRWNEKLFF.

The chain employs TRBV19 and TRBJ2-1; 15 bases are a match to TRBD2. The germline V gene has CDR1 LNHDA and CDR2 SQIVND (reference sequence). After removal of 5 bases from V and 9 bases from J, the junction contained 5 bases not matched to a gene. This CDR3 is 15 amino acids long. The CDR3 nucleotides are TGTGCCAGTAGTCTGGGACTAGCGGGGGGTGGTGAGCAGTTCTTC. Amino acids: CASSLGLAGGGEQFF.

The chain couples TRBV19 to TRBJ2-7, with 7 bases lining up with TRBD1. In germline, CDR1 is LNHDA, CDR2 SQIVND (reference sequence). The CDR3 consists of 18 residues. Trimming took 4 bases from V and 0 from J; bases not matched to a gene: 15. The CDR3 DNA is TGTGCCAGTAGTACTTCTCTTAAAAACAGGGGATACTCCTACGAGCAGTACTTC. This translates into CASSTSLKNRGYSYEQYF.

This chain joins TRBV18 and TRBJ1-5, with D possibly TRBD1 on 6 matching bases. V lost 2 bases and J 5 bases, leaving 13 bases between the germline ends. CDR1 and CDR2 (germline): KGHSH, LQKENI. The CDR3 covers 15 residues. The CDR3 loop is CASSPTTGNYQPQHF. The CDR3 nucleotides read TGTGCCAGCTCACCAACTACAGGGAATTATCAGCCCCAGCATTTT.

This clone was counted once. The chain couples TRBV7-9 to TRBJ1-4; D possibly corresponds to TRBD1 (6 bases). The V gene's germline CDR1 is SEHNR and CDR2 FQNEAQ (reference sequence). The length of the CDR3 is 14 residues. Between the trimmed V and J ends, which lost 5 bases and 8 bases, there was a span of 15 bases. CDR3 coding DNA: TGTGCCAGCAGCCCGGCTGGGGGCGAAGAAAAACTGTTTTTT. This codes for CASSPAGGEEKLFF.

The CDR3 bases are TGTGCCAGCAGCGTAGGGTACGGACGCCCCGGGGAGCTGTTTTTT. Its protein is CASSVGYGRPGELFF. This sequence joins TRBV9 and TRBJ2-2, with D unresolved. There are 15 residues in the CDR3. CDR1 SGDLS and CDR2 YYNGEE come from the germline V gene. V was pared by 0 bases and J by 6 bases, with 12 bases between.

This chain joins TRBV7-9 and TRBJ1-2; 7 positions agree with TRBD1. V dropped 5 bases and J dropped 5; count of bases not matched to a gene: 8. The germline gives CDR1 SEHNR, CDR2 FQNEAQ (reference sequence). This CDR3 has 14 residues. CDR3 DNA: TGTGCCAGCAGCCAAGGGGGCAGCCCTTATGGCTACACCTTC. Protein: CASSQGGSPYGYTF.

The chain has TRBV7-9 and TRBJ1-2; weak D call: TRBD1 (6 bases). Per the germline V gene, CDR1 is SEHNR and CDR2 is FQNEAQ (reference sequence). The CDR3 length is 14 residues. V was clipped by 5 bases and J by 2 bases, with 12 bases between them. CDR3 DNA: TGTGCCAGCAGCCCGATGGACAGAAACTATGGCTACACCTTC. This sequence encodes CASSPMDRNYGYTF. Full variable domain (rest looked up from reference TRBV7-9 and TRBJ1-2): DTGVSQNPRHKITKRGQNVTFRCDPISEHNRLYWYRQTLGQGPEFLTYFQNEAQLEKSRLLSDRFSAERPKGSFSTLEIQRTEQGDSAMYLCASSPMDRNYGYTFGSGTRLTVV.

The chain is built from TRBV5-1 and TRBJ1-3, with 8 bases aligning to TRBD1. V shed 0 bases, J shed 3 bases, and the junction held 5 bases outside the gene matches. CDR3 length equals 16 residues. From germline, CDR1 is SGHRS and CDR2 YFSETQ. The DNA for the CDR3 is TGCGCCAGCAGCTTGGCCAGGACAGGGTTTGGAAACACCATATATTTT. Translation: CASSLARTGFGNTIYF.

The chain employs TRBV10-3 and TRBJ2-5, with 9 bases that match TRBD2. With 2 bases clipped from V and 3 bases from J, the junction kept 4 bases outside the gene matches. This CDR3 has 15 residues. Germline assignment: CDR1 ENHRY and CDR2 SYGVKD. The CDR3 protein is CAISEATSGKETQYF. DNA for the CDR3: TGTGCCATCAGTGAGGCGACTAGCGGAAAAGAGACCCAGTACTTC.

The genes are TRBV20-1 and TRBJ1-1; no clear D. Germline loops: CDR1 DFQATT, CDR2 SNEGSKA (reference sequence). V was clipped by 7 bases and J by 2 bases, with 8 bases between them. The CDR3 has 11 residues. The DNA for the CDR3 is TGCAGTGTTCGGTCAAACACTGAAGCTTTCTTT. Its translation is CSVRSNTEAFF.

CDR3: CASTGSGANVLTF. CDR3 sequence (DNA): TGTGCCAGCACCGGCTCTGGGGCCAACGTCCTGACTTTC. The gene calls are TRBV7-2 and TRBJ2-6, with unresolved D. The CDR3 loop spans 13 amino acids. The germline gives CDR1 SGHTA, CDR2 FQGNSA. Trimming removed 7 bases at V and 0 bases at J, with 4 bases between.

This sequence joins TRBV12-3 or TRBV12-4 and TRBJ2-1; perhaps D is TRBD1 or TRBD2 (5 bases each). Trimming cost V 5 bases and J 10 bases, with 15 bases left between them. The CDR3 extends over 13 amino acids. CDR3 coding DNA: TGTGCCAGCAGTCCGAGGGGAAATGGCGAGCAGTTCTTC. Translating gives CASSPRGNGEQFF.

The DNA for the CDR3 is TGTGCCAGCAGTCAATCCAATGAGCAGTTCTTC. Translated, it gives CASSQSNEQFF. The J gene is TRBJ2-1, the V gene TRBV12-3 or TRBV12-4, with D unclear. The CDR3 has 11 residues. V lost 5 bases and J lost 6, with 5 bases in between.

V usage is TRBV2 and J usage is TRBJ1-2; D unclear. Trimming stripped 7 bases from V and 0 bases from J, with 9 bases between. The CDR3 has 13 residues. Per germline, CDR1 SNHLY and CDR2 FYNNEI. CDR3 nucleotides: TGTGCCAGCATCTCCCCGACTAACTATGGCTACACCTTC. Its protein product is CASISPTNYGYTF.

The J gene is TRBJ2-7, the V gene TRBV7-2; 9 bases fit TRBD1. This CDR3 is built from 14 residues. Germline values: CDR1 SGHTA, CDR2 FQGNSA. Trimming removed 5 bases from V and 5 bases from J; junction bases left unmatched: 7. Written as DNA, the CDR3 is TGTGCCAGCAGCCGGGACAGGGATTTCAACGAGCAGTACTTC. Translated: CASSRDRDFNEQYF.